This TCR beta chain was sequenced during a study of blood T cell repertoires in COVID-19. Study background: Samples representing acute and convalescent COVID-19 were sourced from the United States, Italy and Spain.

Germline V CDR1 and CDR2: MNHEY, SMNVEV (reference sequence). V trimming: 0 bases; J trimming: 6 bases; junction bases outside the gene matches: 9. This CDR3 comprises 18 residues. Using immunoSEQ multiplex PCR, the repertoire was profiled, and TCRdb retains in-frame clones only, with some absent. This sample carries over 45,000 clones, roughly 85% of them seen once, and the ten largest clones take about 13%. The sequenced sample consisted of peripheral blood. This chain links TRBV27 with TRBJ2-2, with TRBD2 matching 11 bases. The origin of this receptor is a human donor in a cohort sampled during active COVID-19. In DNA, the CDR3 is TGTGCCAGCAGTTTATCTCGGGTTAGCGGGAGGGCCTCCGGGGAGCTGTTTTTT. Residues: CASSLSRVSGRASGELFF.